These 32 T cell receptor beta chains originate from one sample sequenced in a study of identical twins. TCRdb itself ran the 5' RACE reads through MiXCR, one entry per CDR3 protein. The sample has some 630,000 distinct CDR3 sequences; around 7.5% are singletons. This sample was also put to use in a study of yellow fever vaccine responses in identical twins.

The sequenced material came from PBMCs. The receptors shown here come from a woman under 30 in good health.

This chain links TRBV2 with TRBJ2-1, with D perhaps matching TRBD1 (6 bases). CDR3 length: 14 residues. V shed 8 bases and J shed 2 bases, with 13 bases lying between them. CDR1 and CDR2 from the germline V gene are SNHLY and FYNNEI. The CDR3 region is CASPDSLTYNEQFF. The CDR3 bases are TGTGCCAGCCCGGACAGCCTCACCTACAATGAGCAGTTCTTC. The entire variable domain, with the rest obtained from reference TRBV2 and TRBJ2-1, is as follows: EPEVTQTPSHQVTQMGQEVILRCVPISNHLYFYWYRQILGQKVEFLVSFYNNEISEKSEIFDDQFSVERPDGSNFTLKIRSTKLEDSAMYFCASPDSLTYNEQFFGPGTRLTVL.

This clonotype was seen repeatedly, ten times or more. The chain carries TRBV11-2 and TRBJ2-5; 7 bases map to TRBD2. The V and J ends lost 1 base and 4 bases, in that order; junction bases with no gene match: 6. Germline loops: CDR1 SGHAT, CDR2 FQNNGV. The CDR3 is 15 amino acids. CDR3 bases: TGTGCCAGCAGCTTAGCCCAGCGGGGCGTAGAGACCCAGTACTTC. Translated, it gives CASSLAQRGVETQYF.

This clonotype was seen many times. The chain has TRBV29-1 and TRBJ2-1; D is uncertain. This CDR3 spans 12 amino acids. The germline gives CDR1 SQVTM, CDR2 ANQGSEA. V lost 2 bases to trimming and J lost 8 bases, with 10 bases between them. The CDR3 nucleotides read TGCAGCGTTGAACCAGGACGAGATGAGCAGTTCTTC. Protein sequence: CSVEPGRDEQFF.

This clonotype was seen many times. The chain combines TRBV11-2 with TRBJ2-3; D not certain. Germline values: CDR1 SGHAT, CDR2 FQNNGV. Trimming removed 1 base at V and 2 bases at J, with 10 bases between. The CDR3 sequence is 15 residues long. In nucleotides, the CDR3 is TGTGCCAGCAGCTTAGGAGGCCGGTCCACAGATACGCAGTATTTT. This gives the protein CASSLGGRSTDTQYF. Together with reference TRBV11-2 and TRBJ2-3, the CDR3 gives the full variable domain: EAGVAQSPRYKIIEKRQSVAFWCNPISGHATLYWYQQILGQGPKLLIQFQNNGVVDDSQLPKDRFSAERLKGVDSTLKIQPAKLEDSAVYLCASSLGGRSTDTQYFGPGTRLTVL.

In this sample, this clonotype turned up many times. V is TRBV10-3 and J is TRBJ2-5; D not certain. The CDR3 length is 14 residues. The germline CDR1 and CDR2 sequences are ENHRY and SYGVKD. Trimming shortened V by 0 bases and J by 2 bases, and 7 bases separated the two germline ends. The CDR3 spells CAISESKAQETQYF. The CDR3, as DNA: TGTGCCATCAGTGAGTCTAAAGCACAAGAGACCCAGTACTTC.

There are many counts of this clonotype. The chain recombines TRBV3-1 with TRBJ2-4; 16 bases line up with TRBD2. CDR1 and CDR2 (germline): LGHDT, YNNKEL (reference sequence). Unmatched junction bases numbered 3, after V lost 4 bases and J lost 0 bases. The CDR3 sequence is 18 residues long. DNA for the CDR3: TGTGCCAGCAGCCGAGGGACTAGCGGGGGGGTAGCCAAAAACATTCAGTACTTC. This sequence encodes CASSRGTSGGVAKNIQYF.

This clonotype appeared many times. CDR3 amino acids: CASSFTPGSEETQYF. The CDR3 bases are TGCGCCAGCAGCTTTACGCCGGGGTCTGAGGAGACCCAGTACTTC. The rearrangement joins TRBV5-1 to TRBJ2-5; a possible D gene is TRBD2 (5 bases). From germline, CDR1 is SGHRS and CDR2 YFSETQ. The CDR3 is 15 residues long. V was cut by 2 bases and J by 5 bases, with 16 bases left in between.

This clonotype has only a few counts. The chain uses TRBV12-3 or TRBV12-4 and TRBJ2-5, with 10 bases aligning to TRBD2. This CDR3 has 15 residues. Losses at the gene ends were 6 bases for V and 0 bases for J; bases not matched to a gene: 4. CDR3 nucleotide sequence: TGTGCCAGCAGCCGCGGACTAGCGGACCAAGAGACCCAGTACTTC. Translated, it gives CASSRGLADQETQYF.

There are a few counts of this clonotype. This chain connects TRBV20-1 to TRBJ2-1; TRBD1 matches at 7 bases. The CDR3 loop spans 14 amino acids. Germline assignment: CDR1 DFQATT and CDR2 SNEGSKA (reference sequence). V was clipped by 5 bases and J by 4 bases; unmatched bases: 8. CDR3 residues: CSALNRGRYNEQFF. CDR3 sequence (DNA): TGCAGTGCTTTAAATAGGGGGCGGTACAATGAGCAGTTCTTC.

This clonotype was found a few times. The V gene is TRBV4-1, the J gene TRBJ2-5, with TRBD2 as a possible D gene (5 bases). V lost 4 bases and J lost 2, with 20 bases in between. The germline CDR1 and CDR2 sequences are MGHRA and YSYEKL. This CDR3 is built from 17 residues. The CDR3 loop reads CASSPRRTGLNQETQYF. DNA for the CDR3: TGCGCCAGCAGCCCAAGGAGGACGGGGTTGAATCAAGAGACCCAGTACTTC.

The V gene is TRBV7-8, the J gene TRBJ1-1, with D hard to call. The CDR3 consists of 16 residues. Trimming cost V 5 bases and J 8 bases, with 24 bases left between them. The germline V gene encodes CDR1 SGHVS and CDR2 FQNEAQ. The CDR3 region is CASSDKERATLKEAFF. Written as DNA, the CDR3 is TGTGCCAGCAGCGATAAAGAGCGGGCCACATTAAAAGAAGCTTTCTTT.

Ten or more counts support this clonotype. The chain joins TRBV12-3 or TRBV12-4 to TRBJ2-1; D is perhaps TRBD1 or TRBD2 (5 bases each). Trimming took off 5 bases at V and 4 bases at J, with 15 bases between the two ends. There are 15 residues in the CDR3. CDR3 DNA sequence: TGTGCCAGCAGTCCGTCGGGGCTGGGTTACAATGAGCAGTTCTTC. The encoded protein is CASSPSGLGYNEQFF.

This clonotype has a count of ten or more. V usage is TRBV12-3 or TRBV12-4 and J usage is TRBJ1-6; D may be TRBD1 (5 bases). Trimming cost V 3 bases and J 9 bases, with 9 bases left between them. The CDR3 consists of 13 residues. The CDR3 here is CASSFLGGSPLHF. The DNA for the CDR3 is TGTGCCAGCAGTTTCCTCGGGGGTTCACCCCTCCACTTT.

The rearrangement uses TRBV10-3 and TRBJ1-2; D ambiguous. Germline-derived CDR1 and CDR2 are ENHRY and SYGVKD. The germline V and J ends were trimmed by 3 bases and 1 base, with 6 bases remaining between them. The CDR3 covers 13 residues. The CDR3 is CAISDDGNYGYTF. The DNA for the CDR3 is TGTGCCATCAGTGATGACGGTAACTATGGCTACACCTTC.

At least ten counts were recorded for this clonotype. The chain combines TRBV7-9 with TRBJ2-3; 8 bases align to TRBD2. After removal of 7 bases from V and 0 bases from J, the junction contained 9 bases not matched to a gene. CDR1 is SEHNR and CDR2 is FQNEAQ in the germline V gene (reference sequence). The CDR3 consists of 16 residues. The CDR3 sequence: CASTGGRGGSTDTQYF. DNA of the CDR3: TGTGCCAGCACCGGAGGTCGGGGGGGTAGCACAGATACGCAGTATTTT.

This sequence joins TRBV19 and TRBJ2-1; 11 nucleotides align to TRBD2. The J segment lost 3 bases and the V segment lost 2 bases, leaving 6 bases of the junction unmatched. The germline CDR1 and CDR2 sequences are LNHDA and SQIVND (reference sequence). This CDR3 has 17 amino acids. Here the CDR3 DNA reads TGTGCCAGTAGTATACTACAGGGGACTAGCGGCTACAATGAGCAGTTCTTC. Protein sequence: CASSILQGTSGYNEQFF.

In its sample, this clonotype was seen a few times. The rearrangement links TRBV4-1 to TRBJ2-3; D gene ambiguous. The germline V and J ends were trimmed by 1 base and 4 bases, with 12 bases remaining between them. In germline, CDR1 is MGHRA, CDR2 YSYEKL. This CDR3 contains 15 residues. CDR3 protein: CASSQGAAVPDTQYF. Written as DNA, the CDR3 is TGCGCCAGCAGCCAAGGGGCAGCCGTCCCAGATACGCAGTATTTT.

This sequence joins TRBV18 and TRBJ2-3, with 9 bases lining up with TRBD2. J gave up 5 bases and V 0 bases, and 9 bases lay outside the gene matches. CDR3 length: 17 amino acids. Looked up from germline, CDR1 is KGHSH and CDR2 is LQKENI. This chain's CDR3 is CASSPPGRRGGQDTQYF. The CDR3 nucleotides are TGTGCCAGCTCACCACCGGGTCGGCGGGGGGGCCAAGATACGCAGTATTTT. Supplemented by reference TRBV18 and TRBJ2-3, the full variable domain reads NAGVMQNPRHLVRRRGQEARLRCSPMKGHSHVYWYRQLPEEGLKFMVYLQKENIIDESGMPKERFSAEFPKEGPSILRIQQVVRGDSAAYFCASSPPGRRGGQDTQYFGPGTRLTVL.

This clonotype has just a few counts. The chain recombines TRBV7-9 with TRBJ1-6; 9 nucleotides align to TRBD1. The CDR3 length is 14 residues. V was clipped by 8 bases and J by 7 bases; unmatched bases: 6. Looked up from germline, CDR1 is SEHNR and CDR2 is FQNEAQ (reference sequence). Here the CDR3 reads CASGRDRVNSPLHF. CDR3 bases: TGTGCCAGCGGTAGGGACAGGGTAAATTCACCCCTCCACTTT.

This clonotype has more than one count but fewer than ten. The chain uses TRBV10-3 and TRBJ2-5, with TRBD2 identical over 7 bases. Germline V CDR1 and CDR2: ENHRY, SYGVKD. The CDR3 consists of 15 residues. V trimming: 5 bases; J trimming: 3 bases; junction bases outside the gene matches: 9. The DNA of the CDR3 is TGTGCCATCAGTTTGGGGGGGAGCTTCAAAGAGACCCAGTACTTC. This sequence encodes CAISLGGSFKETQYF.

This clonotype was recorded many times. The genes are TRBV28 and TRBJ2-4; D possibly corresponds to TRBD2 (5 bases). The CDR3 spans 15 residues. Trimming left V 2 bases short and J 0 bases short, with 8 bases between. The germline gives CDR1 MDHEN, CDR2 SYDVKM. This CDR3 reads CASSLEGLAKNIQYF. The CDR3 region has the DNA TGTGCCAGCAGTTTAGAGGGTCTAGCCAAAAACATTCAGTACTTC.

This rearrangement joins TRBV12-3 or TRBV12-4 to TRBJ2-4; D not resolved. The length of the CDR3 is 16 residues. The V and J ends lost 3 bases and 0 bases respectively, with 12 bases between them. CDR3 DNA sequence: TGTGCCAGCAGTTTGAGTGGTGTTCTAGCCAAAAACATTCAGTACTTC. Residues: CASSLSGVLAKNIQYF.

This clonotype showed up many times. This rearrangement joins TRBV29-1 to TRBJ2-2, with TRBD2 as a possible D gene (5 bases). Germline CDR1 and CDR2: SQVTM and ANQGSEA. The CDR3 length is 14 residues. Trimming removed 3 bases from V and 1 base from J, with 9 bases in between. The CDR3 region has the DNA TGCAGCGTTGACCCGGGGTTGAACACCGGGGAGCTGTTTTTT. Translation gives CSVDPGLNTGELFF.

This clonotype was seen only a few times. The V gene is TRBV29-1, the J gene TRBJ1-1; 8 nucleotides align to TRBD1. The CDR3 runs 13 residues. Trimming took 5 bases from V and 4 from J; bases not matched to a gene: 6. Germline V lookup: CDR1 SQVTM, CDR2 ANQGSEA. The CDR3 bases are TGCAGCGTTATAGGACAGGGAGGCACTGAAGCTTTCTTT. As protein: CSVIGQGGTEAFF. The full variable domain, with the rest looked up from reference TRBV29-1 and TRBJ1-1, is SAVISQKPSRDICQRGTSLTIQCQVDSQVTMMFWYRQQPGQSLTLIATANQGSEATYESGFVIDKFPISRPNLTFSTLTVSNMSPEDSSIYLCSVIGQGGTEAFFGQGTRLTVV.

The chain joins TRBV3-1 to TRBJ2-1; D is possibly TRBD1 or TRBD2 (5 bases each). Germline V lookup: CDR1 LGHDT, CDR2 YNNKEL (reference sequence). V dropped 8 bases and J dropped 4 bases, with 12 bases sitting between them. There are 13 residues in the CDR3. The CDR3 reads CASGGNGYNEQFF. The CDR3 DNA reads as TGTGCCAGCGGGGGAAACGGGTACAATGAGCAGTTCTTC.

This clonotype was detected a few times. CDR3 coding DNA: TGTGCCAGCAGTTACTCCACTTACGGTATAGAAAAGGTTGCTAAGAACACTGAAGCTTTCTTT. Residues: CASSYSTYGIEKVAKNTEAFF. The chain joins TRBV6-2 or TRBV6-3 to TRBJ1-1; D ambiguous. The CDR3 runs 21 residues. The germline gives CDR1 MNHEY, CDR2 SVGEGT. Trimming took off 0 bases at V and 1 base at J, with 27 bases between the two ends.

The V gene is TRBV29-1, the J gene TRBJ2-3, with 7 bases identical to TRBD1. This CDR3 contains 15 residues. The germline CDR1 and CDR2 sequences are SQVTM and ANQGSEA. Losses at the gene ends were 6 bases for V and 1 base for J; bases not matched to a gene: 10. This CDR3 is CSVDRVQDRTDTQYF. As DNA, the CDR3 is TGCAGCGTAGACAGGGTTCAAGATCGCACAGATACGCAGTATTTT.

This clonotype was counted between two and nine times. The chain joins TRBV6-5 to TRBJ1-1; D remains ambiguous. Germline V gene sequence: CDR1 MNHEY, CDR2 SVGAGI. The CDR3 extends over 12 amino acids. The ends were cut back, 2 bases at V and 8 bases at J, with 9 bases in the middle. The CDR3 protein is CASSYGGLEAFF. The CDR3 DNA is TGTGCCAGCAGTTACGGTGGGTTAGAAGCTTTCTTT.

The table lists this clonotype with a few counts. The chain recombines TRBV29-1 with TRBJ2-7, with D tentatively TRBD1 or TRBD2 (5 bases each). Germline V gene sequence: CDR1 SQVTM, CDR2 ANQGSEA. V gave up 8 bases and J gave up 0 bases, with 14 bases separating them. This CDR3 region has 13 residues. DNA of the CDR3: TGCAGCCCGGGACGGGACCCCTCCTACGAGCAGTACGTC. Encoded protein: CSPGRDPSYEQYV.

The chain employs TRBV24-1 and TRBJ2-7; 8 bases agree with TRBD2. The CDR3 has 13 amino acids. J lost 6 bases, V lost 12 bases, and 12 bases had no gene match. Germline-derived CDR1 and CDR2 are KGHDR and SFDVKD. CDR3 in amino acids: CAASTGTRAEQYF. DNA for the CDR3: TGTGCCGCTTCAACCGGGACTAGGGCCGAGCAGTACTTC.

The table lists this clonotype with many counts. This rearrangement joins TRBV10-3 to TRBJ2-5; D might be TRBD1 (6 bases). The CDR3 sequence is 15 residues long. Looked up from germline, CDR1 is ENHRY and CDR2 is SYGVKD. V dropped 6 bases and J dropped 4 bases, with 18 bases sitting between them. CDR3 sequence reads: CAIRTDRGEAETQYF. In DNA form, the CDR3 reads TGTGCCATCAGAACGGACAGAGGAGAGGCAGAGACCCAGTACTTC.

This clonotype was seen only a few times. The DNA of the CDR3 is TGCGCCAGCAGCCCCGAGGTGGGGCCCGGGGAGCTGTTTTTT. This sequence encodes CASSPEVGPGELFF. The rearrangement joins TRBV4-1 to TRBJ2-2; D possibly corresponds to TRBD1 (5 bases). Trimming removed 4 bases at V and 6 bases at J, with 12 bases between. In germline, CDR1 is MGHRA, CDR2 YSYEKL. There are 14 residues in the CDR3.